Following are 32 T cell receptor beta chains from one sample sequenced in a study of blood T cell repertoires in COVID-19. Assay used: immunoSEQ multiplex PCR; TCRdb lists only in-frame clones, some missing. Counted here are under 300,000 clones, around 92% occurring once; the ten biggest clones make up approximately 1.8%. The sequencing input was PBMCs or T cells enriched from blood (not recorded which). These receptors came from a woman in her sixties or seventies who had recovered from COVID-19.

The CDR3 region has the DNA TGTGCCAGCAGCTGGGTCTCAGGCCCCATGAACACTGAAGCTTTCTTT. It specifies CASSWVSGPMNTEAFF. V gene TRBV28 combines with J gene TRBJ1-1; D not resolved. Per the germline V gene, CDR1 is MDHEN and CDR2 is SYDVKM. V lost 6 bases to trimming and J lost 0 bases, with 17 bases between them. The CDR3 is made up of 16 amino acids. Variable domain in full (rest from reference TRBV28 and TRBJ1-1): DVKVTQSSRYLVKRTGEKVFLECVQDMDHENMFWYRQDPGLGLRLIYFSYDVKMKEKGDIPEGYSVSREKKERFSLILESASTNQTSMYLCASSWVSGPMNTEAFFGQGTRLTVV.

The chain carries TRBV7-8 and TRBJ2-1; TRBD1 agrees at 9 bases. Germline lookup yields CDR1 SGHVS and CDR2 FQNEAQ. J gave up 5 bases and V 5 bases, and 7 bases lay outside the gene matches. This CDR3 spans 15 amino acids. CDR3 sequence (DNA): TGTGCCAGCAGCGCGTTCACAGGGGGCAACAATGAGCAGTTCTTC. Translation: CASSAFTGGNNEQFF.

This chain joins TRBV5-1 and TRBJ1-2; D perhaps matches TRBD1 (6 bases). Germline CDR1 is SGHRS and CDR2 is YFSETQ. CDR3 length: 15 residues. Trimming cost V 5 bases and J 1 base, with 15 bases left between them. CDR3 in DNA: TGCGCCAGCAGAGAGCGGGACAACCTTAACTATGGCTACACCTTC. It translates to CASRERDNLNYGYTF.

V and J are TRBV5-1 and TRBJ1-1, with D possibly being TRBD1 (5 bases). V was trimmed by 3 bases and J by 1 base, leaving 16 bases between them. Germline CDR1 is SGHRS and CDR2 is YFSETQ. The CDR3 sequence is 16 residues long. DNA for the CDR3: TGCGCCAGCAGCTCAATTGGGGCAGGACCGAACACTGAAGCTTTCTTT. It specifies CASSSIGAGPNTEAFF.

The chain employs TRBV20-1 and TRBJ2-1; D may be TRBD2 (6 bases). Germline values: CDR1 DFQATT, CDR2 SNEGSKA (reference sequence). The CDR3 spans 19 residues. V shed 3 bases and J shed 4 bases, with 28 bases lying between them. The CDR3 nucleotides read TGCAGTGCTAGTAGCACCGGAGAATTACTAGCTTTTTGGTACAATGAGCAGTTCTTC. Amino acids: CSASSTGELLAFWYNEQFF.

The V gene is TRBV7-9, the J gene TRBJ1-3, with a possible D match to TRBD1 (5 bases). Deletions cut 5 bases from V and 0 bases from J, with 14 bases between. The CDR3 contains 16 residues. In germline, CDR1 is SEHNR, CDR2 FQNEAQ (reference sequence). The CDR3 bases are TGTGCCAGCAGCCCTAGGGGTTTAGACTCTGGAAACACCATATATTTT. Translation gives CASSPRGLDSGNTIYF.

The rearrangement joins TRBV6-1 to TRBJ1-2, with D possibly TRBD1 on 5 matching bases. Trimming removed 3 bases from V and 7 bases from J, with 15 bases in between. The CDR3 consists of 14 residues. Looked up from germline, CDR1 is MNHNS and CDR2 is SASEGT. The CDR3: CASSDRAGSSGYTF. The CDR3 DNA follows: TGTGCCAGCAGTGATAGGGCAGGGTCTAGTGGCTACACCTTC.

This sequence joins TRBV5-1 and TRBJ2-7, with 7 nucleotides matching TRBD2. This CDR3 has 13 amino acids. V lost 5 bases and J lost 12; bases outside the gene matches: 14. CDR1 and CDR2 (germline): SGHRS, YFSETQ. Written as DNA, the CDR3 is TGCGCCAGCAGGAGTGCGGGAGACGCCCCTATGTACTTC. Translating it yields CASRSAGDAPMYF.

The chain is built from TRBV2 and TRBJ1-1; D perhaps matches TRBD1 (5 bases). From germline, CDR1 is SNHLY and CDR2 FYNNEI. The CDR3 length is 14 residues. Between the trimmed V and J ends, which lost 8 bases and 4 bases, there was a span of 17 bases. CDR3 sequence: CASDTEGSGTEAFF. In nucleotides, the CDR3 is TGTGCCAGCGATACGGAGGGGTCGGGCACTGAAGCTTTCTTT.

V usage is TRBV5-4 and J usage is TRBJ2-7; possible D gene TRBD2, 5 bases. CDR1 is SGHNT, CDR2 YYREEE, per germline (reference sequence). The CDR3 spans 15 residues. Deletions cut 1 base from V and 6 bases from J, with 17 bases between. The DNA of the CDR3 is TGTGCCAGCAGCTTGTCACAGACACTTGAGGGCGAGCAGTACTTC. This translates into CASSLSQTLEGEQYF.

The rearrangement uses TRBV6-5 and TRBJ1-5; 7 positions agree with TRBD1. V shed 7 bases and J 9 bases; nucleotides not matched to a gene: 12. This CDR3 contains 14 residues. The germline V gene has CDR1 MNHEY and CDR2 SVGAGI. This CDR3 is CASKGQDTLGPQHF. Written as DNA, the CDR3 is TGTGCCAGCAAAGGACAGGACACTTTGGGGCCCCAGCATTTT.

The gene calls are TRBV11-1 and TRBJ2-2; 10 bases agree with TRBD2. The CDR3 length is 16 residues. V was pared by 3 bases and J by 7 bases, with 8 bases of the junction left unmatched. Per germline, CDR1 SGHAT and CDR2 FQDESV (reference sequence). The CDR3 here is CASSLRLAGEVGELFF. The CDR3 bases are TGTGCCAGCAGCTTGCGCCTAGCGGGAGAGGTCGGGGAGCTGTTTTTT.

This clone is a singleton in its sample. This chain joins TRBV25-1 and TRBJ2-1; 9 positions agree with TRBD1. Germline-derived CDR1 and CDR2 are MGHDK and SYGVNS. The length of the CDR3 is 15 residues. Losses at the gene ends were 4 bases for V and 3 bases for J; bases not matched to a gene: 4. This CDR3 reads CASSAGTGLYNEQFF. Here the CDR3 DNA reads TGTGCCAGCAGTGCGGGGACAGGGCTCTACAATGAGCAGTTCTTC. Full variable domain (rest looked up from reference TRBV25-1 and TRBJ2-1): EADIYQTPRYLVIGTGKKITLECSQTMGHDKMYWYQQDPGMELHLIHYSYGVNSTEKGDLSSESTVSRIRTEHFPLTLESARPSHTSQYLCASSAGTGLYNEQFFGPGTRLTVL.

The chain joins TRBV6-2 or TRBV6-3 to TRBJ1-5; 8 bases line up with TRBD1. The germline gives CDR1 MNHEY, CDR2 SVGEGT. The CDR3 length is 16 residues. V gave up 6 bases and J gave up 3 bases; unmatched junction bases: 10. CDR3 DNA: TGTGCCAGCAGCCCCGCCTGGACAGGGCCCAATCAGCCCCAGCATTTT. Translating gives CASSPAWTGPNQPQHF.

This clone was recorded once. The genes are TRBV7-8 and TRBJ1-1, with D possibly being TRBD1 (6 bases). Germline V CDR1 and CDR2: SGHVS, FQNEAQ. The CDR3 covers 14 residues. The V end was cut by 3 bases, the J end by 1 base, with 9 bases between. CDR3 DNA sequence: TGTGCCAGCAGCTTTCAGGGGCCGAACACTGAAGCTTTCTTT. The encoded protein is CASSFQGPNTEAFF.

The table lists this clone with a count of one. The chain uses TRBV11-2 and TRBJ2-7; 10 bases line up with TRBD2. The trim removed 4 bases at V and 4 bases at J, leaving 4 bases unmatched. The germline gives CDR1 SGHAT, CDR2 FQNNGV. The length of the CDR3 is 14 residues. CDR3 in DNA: TGTGCCAGCAGCTCCGGACTAGCGGCATACGAGCAGTACTTC. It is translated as CASSSGLAAYEQYF.

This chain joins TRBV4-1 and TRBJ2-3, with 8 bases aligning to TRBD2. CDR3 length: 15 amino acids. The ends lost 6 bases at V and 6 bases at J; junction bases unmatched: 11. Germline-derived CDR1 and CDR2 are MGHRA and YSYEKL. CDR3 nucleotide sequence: TGCGCCAGCAGACACCCCGGGACTAGAAGGGATACGCAGTATTTT. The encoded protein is CASRHPGTRRDTQYF.

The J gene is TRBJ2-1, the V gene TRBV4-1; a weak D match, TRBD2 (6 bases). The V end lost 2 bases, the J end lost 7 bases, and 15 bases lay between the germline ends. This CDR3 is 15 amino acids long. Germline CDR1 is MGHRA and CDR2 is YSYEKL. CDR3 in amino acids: CASSQMGGIINEQFF. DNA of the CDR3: TGCGCCAGCAGCCAAATGGGCGGGATCATTAATGAGCAGTTCTTC.

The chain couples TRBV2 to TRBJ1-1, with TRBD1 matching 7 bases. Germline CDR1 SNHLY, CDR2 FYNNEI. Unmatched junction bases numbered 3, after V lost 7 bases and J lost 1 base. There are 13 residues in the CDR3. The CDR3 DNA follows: TGTGCCAGCAAAGGACAGGAGAACACTGAAGCTTTCTTT. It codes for CASKGQENTEAFF.

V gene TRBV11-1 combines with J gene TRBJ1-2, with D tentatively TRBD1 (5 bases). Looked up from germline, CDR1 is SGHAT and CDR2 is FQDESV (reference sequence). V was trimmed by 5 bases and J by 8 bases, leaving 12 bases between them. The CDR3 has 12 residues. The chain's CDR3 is CASSRDFWGYTF. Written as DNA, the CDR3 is TGTGCCAGCAGCCGGGACTTTTGGGGCTACACCTTC.

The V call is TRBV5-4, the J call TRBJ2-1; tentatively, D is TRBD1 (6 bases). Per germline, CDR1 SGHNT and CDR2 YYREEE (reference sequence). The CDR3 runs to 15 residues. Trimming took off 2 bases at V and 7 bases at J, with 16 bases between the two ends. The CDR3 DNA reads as TGTGCCAGCAGCTTCGGTGGGGGCGTAGGGAATGAGCAGTTCTTC. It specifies CASSFGGGVGNEQFF.

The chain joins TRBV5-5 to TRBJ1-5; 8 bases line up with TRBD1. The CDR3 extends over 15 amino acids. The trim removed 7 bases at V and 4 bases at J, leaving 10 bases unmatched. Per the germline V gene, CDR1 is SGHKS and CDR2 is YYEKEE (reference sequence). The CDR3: CASPPSRGRNQPQHF. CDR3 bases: TGTGCCAGCCCTCCGAGCAGGGGGCGTAATCAGCCCCAGCATTTT.

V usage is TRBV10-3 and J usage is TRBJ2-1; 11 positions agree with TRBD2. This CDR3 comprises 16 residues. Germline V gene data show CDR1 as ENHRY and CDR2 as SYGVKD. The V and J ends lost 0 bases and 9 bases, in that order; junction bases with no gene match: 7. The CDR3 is CAISESGTSGRGEQFF. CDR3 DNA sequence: TGTGCCATCAGTGAGTCGGGGACTAGCGGACGGGGTGAGCAGTTCTTC.

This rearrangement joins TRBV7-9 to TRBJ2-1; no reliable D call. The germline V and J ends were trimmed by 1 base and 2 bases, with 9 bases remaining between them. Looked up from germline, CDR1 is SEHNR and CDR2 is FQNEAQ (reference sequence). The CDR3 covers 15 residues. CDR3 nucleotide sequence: TGTGCCAGCAGCTTAGATCTAAGTACCTACAATGAGCAGTTCTTC. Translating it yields CASSLDLSTYNEQFF.

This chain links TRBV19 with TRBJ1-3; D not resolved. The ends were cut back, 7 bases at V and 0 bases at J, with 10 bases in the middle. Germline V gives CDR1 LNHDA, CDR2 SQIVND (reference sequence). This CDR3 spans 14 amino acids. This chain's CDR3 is CASTFHGSGNTIYF. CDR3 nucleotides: TGTGCCAGTACCTTCCACGGCTCTGGAAACACCATATATTTT.

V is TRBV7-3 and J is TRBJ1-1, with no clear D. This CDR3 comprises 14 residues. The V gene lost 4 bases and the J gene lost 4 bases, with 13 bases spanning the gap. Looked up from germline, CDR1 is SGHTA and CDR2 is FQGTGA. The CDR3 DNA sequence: TGTGCCAGCAGCTCCAGTTCGGGGTTCACTGAAGCTTTCTTT. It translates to CASSSSSGFTEAFF. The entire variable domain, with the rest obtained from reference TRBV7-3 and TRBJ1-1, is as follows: GAGVSQTPSNKVTEKGKYVELRCDPISGHTALYWYRQSLGQGPEFLIYFQGTGAADDSGLPNDRFFAVRPEGSVSTLKIQRTERGDSAVYLCASSSSSGFTEAFFGQGTRLTVV.

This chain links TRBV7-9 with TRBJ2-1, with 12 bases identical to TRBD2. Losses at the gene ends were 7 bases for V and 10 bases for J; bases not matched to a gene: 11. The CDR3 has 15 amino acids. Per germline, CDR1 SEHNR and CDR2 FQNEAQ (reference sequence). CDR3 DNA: TGTGCCAGCACAACCGGAGCTAGCGGGGGGGTGGAGCAGTTCTTC. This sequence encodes CASTTGASGGVEQFF.

CDR3 sequence (DNA): TGCAGCGTTGAACCCATCCGACAGAAACGCACTGAAGCTTTCTTT. This gives the protein CSVEPIRQKRTEAFF. The gene calls are TRBV29-1 and TRBJ1-1; the D gene is possibly TRBD1 (5 bases). V gave up 2 bases and J gave up 4 bases, with 17 bases separating them. The CDR3 runs 15 residues. Germline V gives CDR1 SQVTM, CDR2 ANQGSEA.

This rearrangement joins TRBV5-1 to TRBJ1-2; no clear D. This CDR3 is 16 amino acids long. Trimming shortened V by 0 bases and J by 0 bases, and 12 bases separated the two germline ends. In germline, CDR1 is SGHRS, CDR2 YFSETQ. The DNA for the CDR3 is TGCGCCAGCAGCTTGGAAACAGCCTTTACTAACTATGGCTACACCTTC. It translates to CASSLETAFTNYGYTF.

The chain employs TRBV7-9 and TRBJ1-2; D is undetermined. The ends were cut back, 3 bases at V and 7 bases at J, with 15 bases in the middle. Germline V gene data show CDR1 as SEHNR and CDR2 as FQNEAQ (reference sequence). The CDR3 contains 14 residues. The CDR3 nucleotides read TGTGCCAGCAGCTTTGCGACTACAATCTCTGGCTACACCTTC. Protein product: CASSFATTISGYTF.

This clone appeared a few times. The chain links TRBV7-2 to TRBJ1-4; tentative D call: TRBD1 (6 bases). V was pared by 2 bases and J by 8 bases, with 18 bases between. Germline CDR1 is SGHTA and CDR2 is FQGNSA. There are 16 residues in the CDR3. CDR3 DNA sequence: TGTGCCAGCAGCTTAACATACCCAGGGGCGAGGGAAAAACTGTTTTTT. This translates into CASSLTYPGAREKLFF. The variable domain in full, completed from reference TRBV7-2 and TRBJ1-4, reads GAGVSQSPSNKVTEKGKDVELRCDPISGHTALYWYRQSLGQGLEFLIYFQGNSAPDKSGLPSDRFSAERTGGSVSTLTIQRTQQEDSAVYLCASSLTYPGAREKLFFGSGTQLSVL.

CDR3 DNA: TGCGCCAGCAGCTTGGGGCCCGAGACAGGGGGCCTGGAAGCTTTCTTT. It encodes CASSLGPETGGLEAFF. The V gene is TRBV5-1, the J gene TRBJ1-1; TRBD1 matches 10 bases. The junction had 10 bases not matched to a gene; V was cut back by 0 bases and J by 8 bases. The CDR3 length is 16 residues. Germline V gene sequence: CDR1 SGHRS, CDR2 YFSETQ.